The T cell receptor beta chain described here comes from a study of T cell repertoires in cytomegalovirus infection. Turning to the study itself: Recently identified HLA-C-restricted CMV epitopes were among the peptides used.

This clonotype was seen ten or more times. The antigen is unknown. TCRdb processed the reads anew with MiXCR; each CDR3 protein has one entry. The sample consists of 230,000 or so distinct CDR3 sequences, around two fifths of them appearing once. This CDR3 is built from 14 residues. Trimming removed 6 bases at V and 0 bases at J, with 12 bases between. CDR1 and CDR2 from the germline V gene are MNHEY and SVGAGI. The clonotype comes from a human donor in good health (CMV status not recorded). Some clones in this sample may be carry-over from other donors' samples. This sample comprised CD8+ T cells from cultured PBMCs, obtained from culture after CMV antigen stimulation. This rearrangement joins TRBV6-5 to TRBJ2-7, with D perhaps matching TRBD1 (5 bases). Written as DNA, the CDR3 is TGTGCCAGCAGACTACAGGCGTTCTCCTACGAGCAGTACTTC. Protein sequence: CASRLQAFSYEQYF.